The 19 T cell receptor beta chains reported below all come from one sample, sequenced in a study of shared clonotypes between healthy human individuals. Clones were read by immunoSEQ multiplex PCR, and TCRdb kept only the in-frame ones, dropping some. The sample consists of around 700,000 clones, 55% to 75% of them appearing once. Sequencing input: memory CD4+ T cells sorted from blood. The sample's subset: CD45RA-negative fraction. These receptors all stem from a woman under 40 in good health.

This clone was recorded only once. The V and J genes are TRBV27 and TRBJ1-6; D is ambiguous. The CDR3 totals 12 residues. Germline CDR1 is MNHEY and CDR2 is SMNVEV (reference sequence). Trimming pared 6 bases from V and 7 bases from J, leaving 7 bases between. The CDR3 nucleotides are TGTGCCAGCAGGACGGGAAATTCACCCCTCCACTTT. It encodes CASRTGNSPLHF.

This rearrangement joins TRBV6-6 to TRBJ1-5; D is unresolved. The V gene lost 0 bases and the J gene lost 7 bases, with 16 bases spanning the gap. The CDR3 is made up of 16 amino acids. Germline V gives CDR1 MNHNY, CDR2 SVGAGI (reference sequence). CDR3 region: CASSYSNPRSRQPQHF. Here the CDR3 DNA reads TGTGCCAGCAGTTACTCGAATCCCAGGTCCAGGCAGCCCCAGCATTTT.

The rearrangement links TRBV20-1 to TRBJ1-1; D is ambiguous. Germline CDR1 reads DFQATT; CDR2 reads SNEGSKA (reference sequence). The CDR3 consists of 11 residues. V was clipped by 2 bases and J by 4 bases, with 5 bases between them. The CDR3 DNA follows: TGCAGTGCTAGAACGGGCACTGAAGCTTTCTTT. Amino acid sequence: CSARTGTEAFF.

The rearrangement joins TRBV6-1 to TRBJ1-3, with unresolved D. Germline V CDR1 and CDR2: MNHNS, SASEGT. Trimming left V 0 bases short and J 1 base short, with 13 bases between. The CDR3 extends over 17 amino acids. The CDR3 DNA is TGTGCCAGCAGTGAAGCGGTAGGAACAGCTTCTGGAAACACCATATATTTT. It is translated as CASSEAVGTASGNTIYF.

This clone was picked up many times. Germline is not matched at one junction end, which may reflect a read error. The chain carries TRBV27 and TRBJ1-2, with TRBD1 identical over 8 bases. The V gene's germline CDR1 is MNHEY and CDR2 SMNVEV (reference sequence). The CDR3 is made up of 13 amino acids. The CDR3 loop is CASSPSLQGARTF. The CDR3, as DNA: TGTGCCAGCAGTCCCTCCCTTCAGGGGGCCAGGACATTC.

The rearrangement uses TRBV29-1 and TRBJ1-5; TRBD1 might be the D (5 bases). Germline assignment: CDR1 SQVTM and CDR2 ANQGSEA. The CDR3 sequence is 15 residues long. V was trimmed by 6 bases and J by 2 bases, leaving 17 bases between them. The CDR3 sequence: CSVAQEVGGNQPQHF. The CDR3 DNA is TGCAGCGTCGCACAGGAGGTGGGCGGCAATCAGCCCCAGCATTTT.

The chain has TRBV19 and TRBJ2-6, with a tentative D call TRBD1 (5 bases). CDR3 length: 15 amino acids. Germline V CDR1 and CDR2: LNHDA, SQIVND (reference sequence). The ends were cut back, 7 bases at V and 0 bases at J, with 10 bases in the middle. The DNA for the CDR3 is TGTGCCAGTACCCCAGGGATCTCTGGGGCCAACGTCCTGACTTTC. Its protein product is CASTPGISGANVLTF.

This clone was seen a handful of times. The chain couples TRBV14 to TRBJ2-5; TRBD2 is a possible D gene (5 bases). Trimming left V 4 bases short and J 3 bases short, with 12 bases between. The CDR3 sequence is 14 residues long. The V gene's germline CDR1 is SGHDN and CDR2 FVKESK. The DNA of the CDR3 is TGTGCCAGCAGCCGAGACTACCCTGAAGAGACCCAGTACTTC. It is translated as CASSRDYPEETQYF.

The chain carries TRBV28 and TRBJ1-1; D remains unclear. This CDR3 has 13 residues. Germline V gene lookup returns CDR1 MDHEN and CDR2 SYDVKM. Trimming removed 3 bases at V and 7 bases at J, with 12 bases between. The CDR3 bases are TGTGCCAGCAGTTTTATATGGGAGAGTGAAGCTTTCTTT. Its protein product is CASSFIWESEAFF.

This rearrangement joins TRBV7-3 to TRBJ2-2; maybe TRBD1 (6 bases). Germline lookup yields CDR1 SGHTA and CDR2 FQGTGA. The V and J ends lost 2 bases and 0 bases respectively, with 10 bases between them. This CDR3 has 16 residues. CDR3 residues: CASSLGGHANTGELFF. CDR3 coding DNA: TGTGCCAGCAGCTTAGGGGGACACGCGAACACCGGGGAGCTGTTTTTT.

The gene calls are TRBV6-5 and TRBJ2-3; 8 bases match TRBD1. From germline, CDR1 is MNHEY and CDR2 SVGAGI. Trimming removed 8 bases from V and 2 bases from J; junction bases left unmatched: 6. The CDR3 loop spans 14 amino acids. CDR3: CASRWDRFTDTQYF. DNA of the CDR3: TGTGCCAGCCGTTGGGACAGGTTCACAGATACGCAGTATTTT.

CDR3 loop: CASSQDRASGSIRQFF. The DNA of the CDR3 is TGCGCCAGCAGCCAAGATCGGGCTAGCGGGAGTATCAGGCAGTTCTTC. The chain employs TRBV4-1 and TRBJ2-1, with TRBD2 matching over 10 bases. The V gene end was trimmed by 0 bases and the J gene end by 12 bases; junction bases not matched to a gene: 11. CDR1 and CDR2 (germline): MGHRA, YSYEKL. The CDR3 is 16 amino acids.

This clone was recorded a few times. The chain links TRBV28 to TRBJ2-5, with 9 bases fitting TRBD2. The CDR3 length is 16 residues. Germline trimming cut 5 bases from V and 7 bases from J; bases unmatched to any gene: 14. Germline V CDR1 and CDR2: MDHEN, SYDVKM. This CDR3 is CASSGPGTSYGWTQYF. CDR3 in DNA: TGTGCCAGCAGTGGGCCCGGGACTAGCTATGGTTGGACCCAGTACTTC.

V and J are TRBV19 and TRBJ2-1, with TRBD2 identical over 8 bases. Unmatched junction bases numbered 8, after V lost 1 base and J lost 6 bases. Germline CDR1 LNHDA, CDR2 SQIVND (reference sequence). This CDR3 is built from 16 residues. In DNA, the CDR3 is TGTGCCAGTAGTATAGTCGGGCTAGCGGGCCGCAATGAGCAGTTCTTC. Translating it yields CASSIVGLAGRNEQFF.

In its sample, this clone was seen once. V and J are TRBV7-8 and TRBJ1-5, with 9 bases matching TRBD1. CDR1 and CDR2 from the germline V gene are SGHVS and FQNEAQ. This CDR3 has 15 residues. V lost 0 bases, J lost 6 bases, and 3 bases stayed unmatched. CDR3 DNA: TGTGCCAGCAGCTTAGCGGGACAGGGAGGTCAGCCCCAGCATTTT. It yields the protein CASSLAGQGGQPQHF.

This rearrangement joins TRBV2 to TRBJ1-1; 7 bases align to TRBD1. Germline CDR1 SNHLY, CDR2 FYNNEI. Trimming at V came to 6 bases and at J to 3 bases, leaving 4 bases not matched to a gene. The CDR3 has 13 residues. The CDR3 spells CASSEDRHTEAFF. The CDR3 coding sequence is TGTGCCAGCAGCGAGGACAGGCACACTGAAGCTTTCTTT.

The rearrangement links TRBV30 to TRBJ2-5; weak D call: TRBD1 (6 bases). This CDR3 has 17 residues. In germline, CDR1 is GTSNPN, CDR2 SVGIG (reference sequence). V lost 2 bases to trimming and J lost 4 bases, with 23 bases between them. The CDR3 sequence: CAWSLDPGQTPRETQYF. CDR3 sequence (DNA): TGTGCCTGGAGTCTTGACCCAGGACAGACCCCGAGAGAGACCCAGTACTTC.

This clone was recorded only once. V usage is TRBV5-1 and J usage is TRBJ1-2, with D unresolved. V was clipped by 2 bases and J by 6 bases, with 11 bases between them. The V gene's germline CDR1 is SGHRS and CDR2 YFSETQ. This CDR3 region has 13 residues. The CDR3 coding sequence is TGCGCCAGCAGCTTTGAGGGCACTGATGGCTACACCTTC. Its protein is CASSFEGTDGYTF.

This clone has a handful of counts. The V call is TRBV5-8, the J call TRBJ1-5; 7 nucleotides match TRBD1. V lost 4 bases, J lost 0 bases, and 4 bases stayed unmatched. Germline CDR1 reads SGHTS; CDR2 reads YDEGEE. The CDR3 totals 15 residues. CDR3 sequence reads: CASSVGQYSNQPQHF. In DNA, the CDR3 is TGTGCCAGCAGCGTGGGACAGTATAGCAATCAGCCCCAGCATTTT.